Shown below are 27 T cell receptor beta chains from a single sample sequenced in a study of T cells in Graves' hyperthyroidism and ophthalmopathy. Amplified TCR beta CDR3 regions came from RNA transcripts. Using the HTBI primer set, a first-round RT-PCR was run on the TCR CDR3. MiXCR, applied by TCRdb to the multiplex PCR reads, yields one record per CDR3 protein. The sample includes 310,000 or so distinct CDR3 sequences, approximately 15% of them seen just once. Material: blood. The receptors originated from a woman aged 55-75 years with Graves' ophthalmopathy.

In its sample, this clonotype was seen many times. V is TRBV2 and J is TRBJ1-6; 8 bases are shared with TRBD1. The ends lost 5 bases at V and 0 bases at J; junction bases unmatched: 3. Per germline, CDR1 SNHLY and CDR2 FYNNEI. CDR3 length: 16 amino acids. The DNA of the CDR3 is TGTGCCAGCAGTCGGGACAGGAGCTCCTATAATTCACCCCTCCACTTT. It specifies CASSRDRSSYNSPLHF.

The chain has TRBV5-4 and TRBJ1-2; 9 nucleotides align to TRBD1. V lost 3 bases to trimming and J lost 7 bases; unmatched junction nucleotides: 10. Germline-derived CDR1 and CDR2 are SGHNT and YYREEE (reference sequence). The CDR3 contains 15 residues. Written as DNA, the CDR3 is TGTGCCAGCAGCTGGGCCGGGACAGGGCTTTCTGGCTACACCTTC. It yields the protein CASSWAGTGLSGYTF.

This clonotype was seen only a few times. The chain is built from TRBV6-1 and TRBJ2-3; D uncertain. CDR1 and CDR2 (germline): MNHNS, SASEGT. There are 13 residues in the CDR3. Trimming took 5 bases from V and 2 from J, leaving 8 bases between them. CDR3 nucleotide sequence: TGTGCCAGCAGTTGGCTACACACAGATACGCAGTATTTT. As protein: CASSWLHTDTQYF.

The chain uses TRBV5-4 and TRBJ1-1; a possible D gene is TRBD1 (5 bases). The CDR3 has 16 amino acids. Germline loops: CDR1 SGHNT, CDR2 YYREEE (reference sequence). Trimming took off 5 bases at V and 0 bases at J, with 17 bases between the two ends. The CDR3 DNA sequence: TGTGCCAGCAGTTTGTTTACAGGCGCTATGAACACTGAAGCTTTCTTT. This encodes CASSLFTGAMNTEAFF.

This clonotype was seen ten or more times. The chain recombines TRBV7-2 with TRBJ2-6; TRBD2 matches at 10 bases. V dropped 5 bases and J dropped 0; count of bases not matched to a gene: 4. This CDR3 has 17 amino acids. The germline gives CDR1 SGHTA, CDR2 FQGNSA. The chain's CDR3 is CASSQLAGSSGANVLTF. In DNA form, the CDR3 reads TGTGCCAGCAGCCAACTAGCGGGAAGCTCTGGGGCCAACGTCCTGACTTTC.

In its sample, this clonotype was seen many times. V is TRBV3-1 and J is TRBJ2-1; the D gene is possibly TRBD1 (5 bases). Germline CDR1 and CDR2: LGHDT and YNNKEL (reference sequence). The CDR3 runs 12 residues. V lost 4 bases and J 10 bases, leaving 11 bases between the germline ends. In DNA, the CDR3 is TGTGCCAGCAGCCTAACAGGACGCGAGCAGTTCTTC. Protein: CASSLTGREQFF.

This clonotype showed up many times. V usage is TRBV7-2 and J usage is TRBJ1-2; D is ambiguous. The CDR3 sequence is 13 residues long. In germline, CDR1 is SGHTA, CDR2 FQGNSA. V lost 6 bases to trimming and J lost 4 bases, with 12 bases between them. CDR3 nucleotides: TGTGCCAGCAGTAAAGGGATCTCCTATGGCTACACCTTC. The encoded protein is CASSKGISYGYTF.

This clonotype occurred many times. The V gene is TRBV12-3 or TRBV12-4, the J gene TRBJ2-7; D may be TRBD1 (5 bases). V was cut by 6 bases and J by 4 bases, with 10 bases left in between. The CDR3 runs 12 residues. The CDR3 nucleotides read TGTGCCAGCAGGTCGGACACGTACGAGCAGTACTTC. Residues: CASRSDTYEQYF.

The table lists this clonotype with many counts. The rearrangement uses TRBV12-3 or TRBV12-4 and TRBJ2-7, with D perhaps matching TRBD1 or TRBD2 (6 bases each). The CDR3 spans 14 residues. V was pared by 3 bases and J by 3 bases, with 12 bases between. The CDR3 protein is CASSLGRGLYEQYF. DNA for the CDR3: TGTGCCAGCAGTTTGGGACGGGGGCTCTACGAGCAGTACTTC.

This clonotype has ten or more counts. The genes are TRBV5-1 and TRBJ1-1; a possible D gene is TRBD1 (5 bases). Trimming removed 4 bases at V and 0 bases at J, with 19 bases between. The CDR3 sequence is 17 residues long. Per germline, CDR1 SGHRS and CDR2 YFSETQ. The CDR3 loop is CASSTGTAEVLNTEAFF. The CDR3 region has the DNA TGCGCCAGCAGCACCGGGACGGCAGAAGTCCTGAACACTGAAGCTTTCTTT.

This clonotype was seen at least ten times. The genes are TRBV12-3 or TRBV12-4 and TRBJ1-1, with D perhaps TRBD1 (5 bases). Trimming left V 6 bases short and J 5 bases short, with 10 bases between. This CDR3 region has 12 residues. CDR3 sequence: CASSPWGTEAFF. In DNA, the CDR3 is TGTGCCAGCAGCCCTTGGGGGACTGAAGCTTTCTTT.

This clonotype was detected many times. The chain recombines TRBV12-3 or TRBV12-4 with TRBJ2-5; 10 bases align to TRBD2. Trimming removed 5 bases from V and 5 bases from J; junction bases left unmatched: 8. CDR3 size: 15 residues. Here the CDR3 DNA reads TGTGCCAGCAGTACCCTAGCGGGGGCAGGGGAGACCCAGTACTTC. As protein: CASSTLAGAGETQYF.

Many counts were recorded for this clonotype. This chain uses TRBV28 with TRBJ1-5; unclear D gene. V lost 6 bases and J 7 bases, leaving 13 bases between the germline ends. Germline CDR1 MDHEN, CDR2 SYDVKM. This CDR3 region has 13 residues. The CDR3 bases are TGTGCCAGCAGATGGACCATGGGCCAGCCCCAGCATTTT. Protein sequence: CASRWTMGQPQHF. The full variable domain, its missing parts supplied by reference TRBV28 and TRBJ1-5, is DVKVTQSSRYLVKRTGEKVFLECVQDMDHENMFWYRQDPGLGLRLIYFSYDVKMKEKGDIPEGYSVSREKKERFSLILESASTNQTSMYLCASRWTMGQPQHFGDGTRLSIL.

The sample holds a few counts of this clonotype. This chain connects TRBV5-6 to TRBJ1-6; a weak D match, TRBD1 (5 bases). Germline V gene sequence: CDR1 SGHDT, CDR2 YYEEEE. Deletions cut 1 base from V and 10 bases from J, with 12 bases between. The CDR3 has 14 residues. DNA for the CDR3: TGTGCCAGCAGCTTGAACAGGATGGAGTCACCCCTCCACTTT. Translating it yields CASSLNRMESPLHF.

This clonotype has a handful of counts. The chain has TRBV10-3 and TRBJ1-2, with 8 nucleotides matching TRBD1. V shed 4 bases and J 5 bases; nucleotides not matched to a gene: 12. Germline lookup yields CDR1 ENHRY and CDR2 SYGVKD. CDR3 length: 16 amino acids. CDR3 sequence (DNA): TGTGCCATCAGTGCCGGACAGGGCCAGCCCGCTTATGGCTACACCTTC. Its translation: CAISAGQGQPAYGYTF.

This clonotype appeared many times. The V gene is TRBV27, the J gene TRBJ1-2; D is perhaps TRBD1 (6 bases). Trimming took 5 bases from V and 0 from J, leaving 13 bases between them. This CDR3 is 15 amino acids long. Looked up from germline, CDR1 is MNHEY and CDR2 is SMNVEV (reference sequence). CDR3 sequence reads: CASSTTGLANYGYTF. The DNA of the CDR3 is TGTGCCAGCAGTACAACAGGGCTAGCTAACTATGGCTACACCTTC.

This clonotype was seen only a few times. The rearrangement uses TRBV4-3 and TRBJ2-7; D ambiguous. V lost 1 base and J lost 0, with 7 bases in between. This CDR3 is 14 amino acids long. Looked up from germline, CDR1 is LGHNA and CDR2 is YSLEER. CDR3 protein: CASSQGVNSYEQYF. Written as DNA, the CDR3 is TGCGCCAGCAGCCAAGGTGTCAACTCCTACGAGCAGTACTTC.

The table lists this clonotype with many counts. The V and J genes are TRBV20-1 and TRBJ1-1; the D is unclear. CDR3 length equals 14 residues. Germline V CDR1 and CDR2: DFQATT, SNEGSKA (reference sequence). The V and J ends lost 4 bases and 6 bases respectively, with 18 bases between them. The CDR3: CSATPLAAGSEAFF. The CDR3 nucleotides are TGCAGTGCTACCCCCTTAGCGGCGGGCTCTGAAGCTTTCTTT.

This clonotype has just a few counts. The V gene is TRBV7-6, the J gene TRBJ2-5; the match to TRBD2 covers 7 bases. CDR3 length: 12 residues. Germline CDR1 SGHVS, CDR2 FNYEAQ. J was trimmed by 5 bases and V by 5 bases; bases with no gene match: 2. The CDR3 bases are TGTGCCAGCAGCCCCGGGAGGGAGACCCAGTACTTC. It is translated as CASSPGRETQYF. Full variable domain (outside the CDR3, taken from reference TRBV7-6 and TRBJ2-5): GAGVSQSPRYKVTKRGQDVALRCDPISGHVSLYWYRQALGQGPEFLTYFNYEAQQDKSGLPNDRFSAERPEGSISTLTIQRTEQRDSAMYRCASSPGRETQYFGPGTRLLVL.

The chain links TRBV11-2 to TRBJ1-1; TRBD1 matches at 10 bases. Germline CDR1 reads SGHAT; CDR2 reads FQNNGV. The CDR3 has 12 amino acids. The J segment lost 11 bases and the V segment lost 7 bases, leaving 7 bases of the junction unmatched. CDR3 region: CASKRGTGAAFF. CDR3 in DNA: TGTGCCAGCAAGCGCGGGACAGGGGCGGCTTTCTTT.

This clonotype was counted only a few times. The genes are TRBV4-1 and TRBJ1-1; weak D call: TRBD1 (5 bases). Germline V gene sequence: CDR1 MGHRA, CDR2 YSYEKL. CDR3 length: 15 residues. The V end lost 6 bases, the J end lost 3 bases, and 17 bases lay between the germline ends. This chain's CDR3 is CASSLHPGRDTEAFF. CDR3 bases: TGCGCCAGCAGTTTACACCCAGGGAGGGACACTGAAGCTTTCTTT.

This chain links TRBV4-3 with TRBJ2-7; 8 bases are a match to TRBD2. V trimming: 4 bases; J trimming: 1 base; junction bases outside the gene matches: 9. This CDR3 has 16 amino acids. The germline V gene has CDR1 LGHNA and CDR2 YSLEER. CDR3 sequence (DNA): TGCGCCAGCAGCCGAACGGGGGGGCTGGAGTCCTACGAGCAGTACTTC. Translating it yields CASSRTGGLESYEQYF.

The chain is built from TRBV7-2 and TRBJ2-2; 14 bases are shared with TRBD2. Germline assignment: CDR1 SGHTA and CDR2 FQGNSA. The length of the CDR3 is 17 residues. J was trimmed by 12 bases and V by 4 bases; bases with no gene match: 13. CDR3 nucleotides: TGTGCCAGCAGCTCGCTGACTAGCGGGAGGGTAGGGAGGAAGCTGTTTTTT. Translated: CASSSLTSGRVGRKLFF.

The chain recombines TRBV12-3 or TRBV12-4 with TRBJ1-1; 10 nucleotides agree with TRBD1. The CDR3 sequence is 13 residues long. V lost 6 bases to trimming and J lost 10 bases; unmatched junction nucleotides: 8. CDR3 residues: CASSLRQGAGAFF. DNA for the CDR3: TGTGCCAGCAGCCTAAGACAGGGGGCTGGAGCTTTCTTT.

With respect to this clonotype: At one end the junction does not follow the germline gene, possibly because of a read error. The J gene is TRBJ1-3, the V gene TRBV3-1; the D is unclear. CDR1 LGHDT and CDR2 YNNKEL come from the germline V gene (reference sequence). CDR3 length: 16 amino acids. The CDR3 bases are TGTACCAGCAGCCAAGAACTTTTTCCTTCTGGAAACACCATATATTTT. Residues: CTSSQELFPSGNTIYF.

Many counts were recorded for this clonotype. V and J are TRBV20-1 and TRBJ2-3, with D possibly matching TRBD2 (6 bases). Trimming took off 5 bases at V and 0 bases at J, with 27 bases between the two ends. Per the germline V gene, CDR1 is DFQATT and CDR2 is SNEGSKA (reference sequence). This CDR3 region has 19 residues. The CDR3 DNA reads TGCAGTGCTGACTCCGCTAGCGCAGCTCTTGGTACTAGCACAGATACGCAGTATTTT. This codes for CSADSASAALGTSTDTQYF.

In its sample, this clonotype was seen many times. The CDR3 protein is CASSRGMGSGELFF. CDR3 DNA: TGTGCCAGCAGCCGGGGCATGGGGTCCGGGGAGCTGTTTTTT. The chain combines TRBV12-3 or TRBV12-4 with TRBJ2-2; either TRBD1 or TRBD2 may supply D (5 bases each). Trimming stripped 6 bases from V and 6 bases from J, with 14 bases between. There are 14 residues in the CDR3.